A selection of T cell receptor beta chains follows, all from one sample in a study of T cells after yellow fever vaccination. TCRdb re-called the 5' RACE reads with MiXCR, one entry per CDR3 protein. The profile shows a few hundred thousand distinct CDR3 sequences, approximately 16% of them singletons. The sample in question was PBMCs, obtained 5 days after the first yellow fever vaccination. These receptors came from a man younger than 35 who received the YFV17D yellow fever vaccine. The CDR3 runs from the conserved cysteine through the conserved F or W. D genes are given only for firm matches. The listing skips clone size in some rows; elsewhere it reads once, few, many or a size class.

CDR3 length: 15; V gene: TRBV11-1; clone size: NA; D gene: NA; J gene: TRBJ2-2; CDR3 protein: CASTINEVGTGELFF; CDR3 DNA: TGTGCCAGCACCATTAACGAGGTTGGCACCGGGGAGCTGTTTTTT
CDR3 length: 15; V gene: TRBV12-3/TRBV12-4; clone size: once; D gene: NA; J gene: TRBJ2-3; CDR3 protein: CASSLAGTRADTQYF; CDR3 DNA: TGTGCCAGCAGTTTAGCCGGGACCAGGGCAGATACGCAGTATTTT
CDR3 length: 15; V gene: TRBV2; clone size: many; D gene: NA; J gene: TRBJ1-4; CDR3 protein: CASSDTTTTNEKLFF; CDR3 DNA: TGTGCCAGCAGTGACACTACAACAACTAATGAAAAACTGTTTTTT
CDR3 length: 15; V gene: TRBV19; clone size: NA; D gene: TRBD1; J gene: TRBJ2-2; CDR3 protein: CASSADRGSNGELFF; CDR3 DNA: TGTGCCAGTAGTGCGGACAGGGGTTCGAACGGGGAGCTGTTTTTT
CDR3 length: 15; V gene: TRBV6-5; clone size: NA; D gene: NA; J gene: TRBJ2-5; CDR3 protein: CASSYSIGDSPHQYF; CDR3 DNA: TGTGCCAGCAGTTACTCGATTGGGGACTCCCCACATCAGTACTTC
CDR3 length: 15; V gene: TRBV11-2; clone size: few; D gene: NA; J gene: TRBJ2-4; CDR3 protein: CASRTIDRAKNIQYF; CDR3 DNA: TGTGCCAGCAGGACTATTGACAGAGCCAAAAACATTCAGTACTTC
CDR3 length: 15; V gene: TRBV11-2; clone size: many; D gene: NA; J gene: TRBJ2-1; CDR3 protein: CASSLDRGPNNEQFF; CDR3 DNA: TGTGCCAGCAGCTTAGATCGGGGTCCAAACAATGAGCAGTTCTTC
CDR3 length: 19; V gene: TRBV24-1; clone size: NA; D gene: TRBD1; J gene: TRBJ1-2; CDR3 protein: CATSDSGTGASPRVAGYTF; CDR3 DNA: TGTGCCACCAGTGATTCCGGGACAGGGGCATCGCCTAGGGTTGCTGGCTACACCTTC
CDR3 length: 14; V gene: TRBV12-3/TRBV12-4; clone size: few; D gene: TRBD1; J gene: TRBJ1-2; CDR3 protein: CASRTGRANYGYTF; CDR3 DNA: TGTGCCAGCAGGACAGGGCGGGCTAACTATGGCTACACCTTC
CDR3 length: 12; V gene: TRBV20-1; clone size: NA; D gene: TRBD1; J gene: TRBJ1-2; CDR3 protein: CSAVTGVRGYTF; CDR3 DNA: TGCAGTGCAGTTACAGGGGTGCGGGGCTACACCTTC
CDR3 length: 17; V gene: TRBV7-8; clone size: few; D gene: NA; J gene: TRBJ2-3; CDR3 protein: CASSSFNRDPIPDTQYF; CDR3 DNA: TGTGCCAGCAGCTCCTTTAACCGGGATCCCATACCAGATACGCAGTATTTT
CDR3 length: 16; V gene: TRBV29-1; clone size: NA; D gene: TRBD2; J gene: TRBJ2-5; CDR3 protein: CSVEPGEGYPAETQYF; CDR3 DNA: TGCAGCGTTGAACCCGGGGAGGGGTACCCCGCAGAGACCCAGTACTTC
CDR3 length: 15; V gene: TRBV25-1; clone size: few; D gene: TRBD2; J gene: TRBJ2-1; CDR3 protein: CASSPRGLAANEQFF; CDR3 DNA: TGTGCCAGCAGTCCGAGGGGACTAGCGGCAAATGAGCAGTTCTTC
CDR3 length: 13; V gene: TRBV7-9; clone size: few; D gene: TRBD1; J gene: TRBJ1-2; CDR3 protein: CASSLWDSSGYTF; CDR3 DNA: TGTGCCAGCAGCTTATGGGACAGTTCTGGCTACACCTTC
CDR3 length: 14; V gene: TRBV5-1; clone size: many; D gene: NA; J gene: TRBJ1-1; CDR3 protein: CASSPWGGNTEAFF; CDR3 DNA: TGCGCCAGCAGCCCCTGGGGGGGCAACACTGAAGCTTTCTTT
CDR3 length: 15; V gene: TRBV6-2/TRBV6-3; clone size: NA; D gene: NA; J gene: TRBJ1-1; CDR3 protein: CASSYSRAGHTEAFF; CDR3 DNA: TGTGCCAGCAGTTACTCGAGAGCAGGACACACTGAAGCTTTCTTT
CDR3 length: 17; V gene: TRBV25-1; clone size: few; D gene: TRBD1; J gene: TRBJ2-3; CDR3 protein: CASSDLRTGRSTDTQYF; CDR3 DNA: TGTGCCAGCAGTGATTTGAGGACAGGGAGATCCACAGATACGCAGTATTTT
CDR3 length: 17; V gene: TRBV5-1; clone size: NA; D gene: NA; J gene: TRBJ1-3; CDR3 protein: CASSLTPRGPDGNTIYF; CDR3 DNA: TGCGCCAGCAGCTTGACCCCAAGGGGACCGGACGGAAACACCATATATTTT
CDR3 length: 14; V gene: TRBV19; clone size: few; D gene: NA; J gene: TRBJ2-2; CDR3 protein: CAGSTAINTGELFF; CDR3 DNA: TGTGCCGGCTCGACGGCAATCAACACCGGGGAGCTGTTTTTT
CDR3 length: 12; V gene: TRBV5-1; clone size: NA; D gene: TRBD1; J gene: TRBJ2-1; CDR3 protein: CASRPDRGPQFF; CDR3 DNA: TGCGCCAGCAGGCCTGACAGGGGTCCCCAGTTCTTC
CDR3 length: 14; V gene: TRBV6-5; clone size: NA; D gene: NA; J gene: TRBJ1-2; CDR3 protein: CASRITRQGIGYTF; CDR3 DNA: TGTGCCAGCAGAATAACAAGGCAGGGGATAGGCTACACCTTC
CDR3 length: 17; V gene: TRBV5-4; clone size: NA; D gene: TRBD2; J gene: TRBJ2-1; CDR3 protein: CASSPEPGLAVYNEQFF; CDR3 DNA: TGTGCCAGCAGCCCGGAGCCGGGACTAGCGGTCTACAATGAGCAGTTCTTC
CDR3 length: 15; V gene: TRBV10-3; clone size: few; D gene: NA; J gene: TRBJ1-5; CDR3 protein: CAISEEYWQGEPQHF; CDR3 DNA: TGTGCCATCAGTGAAGAATATTGGCAGGGCGAGCCCCAGCATTTT
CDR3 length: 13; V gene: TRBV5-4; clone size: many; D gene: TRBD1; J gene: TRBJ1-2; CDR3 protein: CASSLQGADGYTF; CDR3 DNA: TGTGCCAGCAGCTTACAGGGGGCTGATGGCTACACCTTC
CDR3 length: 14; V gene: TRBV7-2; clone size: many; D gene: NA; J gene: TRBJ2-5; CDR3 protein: CASSRETYQETQYF; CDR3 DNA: TGTGCCAGCAGCCGAGAGACGTACCAAGAGACCCAGTACTTC
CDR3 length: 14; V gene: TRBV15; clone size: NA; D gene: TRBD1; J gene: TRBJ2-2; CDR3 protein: CATSRFQGAGELFF; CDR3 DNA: TGTGCCACCAGCAGATTCCAGGGGGCCGGGGAGCTGTTTTTT
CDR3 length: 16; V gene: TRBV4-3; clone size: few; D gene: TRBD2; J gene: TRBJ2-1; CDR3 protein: CASSRIGGASFYEQFF; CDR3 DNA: TGCGCCAGCAGCCGAATCGGGGGGGCCAGTTTCTATGAGCAGTTCTTC
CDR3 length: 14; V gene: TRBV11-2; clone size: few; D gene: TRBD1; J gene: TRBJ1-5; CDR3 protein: CASSFLQGNQPQHF; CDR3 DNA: TGTGCCAGCAGCTTTTTACAGGGGAATCAGCCCCAGCATTTT
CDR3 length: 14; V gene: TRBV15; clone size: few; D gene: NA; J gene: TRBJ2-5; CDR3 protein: CATSGGGTQETQYF; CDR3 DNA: TGTGCCACCAGCGGTGGGGGGACTCAAGAGACCCAGTACTTC
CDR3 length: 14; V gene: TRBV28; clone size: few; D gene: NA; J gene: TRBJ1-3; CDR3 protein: CASRTPGYRNTIYF; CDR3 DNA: TGTGCCAGCAGGACCCCAGGGTATCGGAACACCATATATTTT
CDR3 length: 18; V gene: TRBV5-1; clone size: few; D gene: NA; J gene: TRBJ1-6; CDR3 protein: CASSSKEPDDSYNSPLHF; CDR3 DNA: TGCGCCAGCAGCTCAAAAGAACCGGACGACTCCTATAATTCACCCCTCCACTTT
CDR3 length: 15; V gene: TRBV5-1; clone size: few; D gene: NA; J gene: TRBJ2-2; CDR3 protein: CASSLGGTPTGELFF; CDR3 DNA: TGCGCCAGCAGCTTGGGTGGGACACCTACCGGGGAGCTGTTTTTT
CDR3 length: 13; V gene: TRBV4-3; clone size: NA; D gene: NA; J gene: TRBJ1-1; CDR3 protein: CASSLLTGTMAFF; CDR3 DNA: TGCGCCAGCAGCCTCCTAACAGGGACTATGGCTTTCTTT
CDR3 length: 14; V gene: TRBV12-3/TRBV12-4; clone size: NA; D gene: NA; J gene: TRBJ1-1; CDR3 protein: CASSFQTGGTEAFF; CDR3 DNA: TGTGCCAGCAGTTTCCAGACAGGCGGGACTGAAGCTTTCTTT
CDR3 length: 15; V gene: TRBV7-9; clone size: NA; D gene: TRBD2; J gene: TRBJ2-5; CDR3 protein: CASSFPGTSEETQYF; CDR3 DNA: TGTGCCAGCAGCTTCCCCGGGACTAGCGAAGAGACCCAGTACTTC
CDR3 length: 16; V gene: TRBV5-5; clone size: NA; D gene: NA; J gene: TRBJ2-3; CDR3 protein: CASRPPGDRSTDTQYF; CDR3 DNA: TGTGCCAGCAGACCCCCGGGGGACCGAAGCACAGATACGCAGTATTTT
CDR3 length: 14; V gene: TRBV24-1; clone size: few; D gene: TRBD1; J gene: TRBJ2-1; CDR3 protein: CATSDPGQNNEQFF; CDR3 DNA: TGTGCCACCAGTGACCCGGGACAGAACAATGAGCAGTTCTTC
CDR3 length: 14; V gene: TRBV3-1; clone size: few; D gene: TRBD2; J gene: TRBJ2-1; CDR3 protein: CASSLMTSPHEQFF; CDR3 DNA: TGTGCCAGCAGCCTAATGACTAGCCCCCATGAGCAGTTCTTC
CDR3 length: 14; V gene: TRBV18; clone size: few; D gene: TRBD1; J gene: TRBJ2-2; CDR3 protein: CASSPDRGTGELFF; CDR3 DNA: TGTGCCAGCTCACCAGACAGGGGGACCGGGGAGCTGTTTTTT
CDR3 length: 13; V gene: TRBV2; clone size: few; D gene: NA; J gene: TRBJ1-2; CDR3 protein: CASSEAGYYGYTF; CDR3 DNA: TGTGCCAGCAGTGAAGCAGGGTACTATGGCTACACCTTC
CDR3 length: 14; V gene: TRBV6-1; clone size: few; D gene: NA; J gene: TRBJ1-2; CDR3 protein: CASSPPPGSYGYTF; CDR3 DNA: TGTGCCAGCAGTCCCCCGCCCGGGAGCTATGGCTACACCTTC
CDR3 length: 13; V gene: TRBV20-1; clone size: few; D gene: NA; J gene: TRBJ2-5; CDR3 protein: CSARTRGGETQYF; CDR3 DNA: TGCAGTGCTCGGACCAGGGGGGGGGAGACCCAGTACTTC
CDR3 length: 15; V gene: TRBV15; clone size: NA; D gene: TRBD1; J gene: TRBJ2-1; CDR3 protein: CATSVTGGMYNEQFF; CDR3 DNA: TGTGCCACCAGTGTCACAGGGGGGATGTACAATGAGCAGTTCTTC
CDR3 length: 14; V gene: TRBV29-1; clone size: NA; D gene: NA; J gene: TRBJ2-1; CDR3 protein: CSVTRLDNSNEQFF; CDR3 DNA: TGCAGCGTGACCCGGCTGGATAACAGTAATGAGCAGTTCTTC
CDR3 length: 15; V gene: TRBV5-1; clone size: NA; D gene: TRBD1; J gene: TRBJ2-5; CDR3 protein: CASSLGQGSAETQYF; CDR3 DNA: TGCGCCAGCAGCTTGGGACAGGGGTCGGCTGAGACCCAGTACTTC